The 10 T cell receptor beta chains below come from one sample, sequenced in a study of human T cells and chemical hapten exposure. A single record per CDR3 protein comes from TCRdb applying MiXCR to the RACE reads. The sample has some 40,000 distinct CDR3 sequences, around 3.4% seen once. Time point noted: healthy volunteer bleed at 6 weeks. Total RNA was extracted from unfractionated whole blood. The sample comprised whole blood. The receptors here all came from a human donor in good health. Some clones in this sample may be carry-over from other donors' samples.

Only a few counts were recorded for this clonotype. CDR3 in DNA: TGTGCCAGCAGTAAGGACAGATACTATGGCTACACCTTC. It yields the protein CASSKDRYYGYTF. The chain links TRBV27 to TRBJ1-2, with a weak D call TRBD1 (6 bases). Germline V CDR1 and CDR2: MNHEY, SMNVEV (reference sequence). CDR3 size: 13 residues. The germline V and J ends were trimmed by 5 bases and 3 bases, with 10 bases remaining between them.

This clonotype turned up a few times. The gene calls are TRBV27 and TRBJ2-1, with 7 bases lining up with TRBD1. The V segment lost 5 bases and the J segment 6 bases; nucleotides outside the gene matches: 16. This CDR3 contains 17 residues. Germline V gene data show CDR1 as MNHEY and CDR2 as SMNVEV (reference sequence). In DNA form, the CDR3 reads TGTGCCAGCAGTCCACTCGGCCCCGAGGGGGCAACCAATGAGCAGTTCTTC. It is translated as CASSPLGPEGATNEQFF.

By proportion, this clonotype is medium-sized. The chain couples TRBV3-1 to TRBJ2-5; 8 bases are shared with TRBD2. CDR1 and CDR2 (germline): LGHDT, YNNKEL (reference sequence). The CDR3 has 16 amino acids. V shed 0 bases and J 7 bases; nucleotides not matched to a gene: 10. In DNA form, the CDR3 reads TGTGCCAGCAGCCAAGATCCACGGGAGGGCCGGGTGACCCAGTACTTC. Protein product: CASSQDPREGRVTQYF.

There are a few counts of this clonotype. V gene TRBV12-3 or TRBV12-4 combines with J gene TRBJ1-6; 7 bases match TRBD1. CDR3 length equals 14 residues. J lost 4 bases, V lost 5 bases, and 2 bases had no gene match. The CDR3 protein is CASSGGQYNSPLHF. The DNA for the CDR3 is TGTGCCAGCAGTGGGGGACAGTATAATTCACCCCTCCACTTT.

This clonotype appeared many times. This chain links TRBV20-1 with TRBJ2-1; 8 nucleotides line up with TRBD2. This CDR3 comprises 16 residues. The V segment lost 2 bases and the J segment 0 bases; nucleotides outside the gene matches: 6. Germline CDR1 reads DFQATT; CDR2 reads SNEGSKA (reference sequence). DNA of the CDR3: TGCAGTGCTAGATTCCCGGGAGGGCCCTCCTACAATGAGCAGTTCTTC. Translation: CSARFPGGPSYNEQFF.

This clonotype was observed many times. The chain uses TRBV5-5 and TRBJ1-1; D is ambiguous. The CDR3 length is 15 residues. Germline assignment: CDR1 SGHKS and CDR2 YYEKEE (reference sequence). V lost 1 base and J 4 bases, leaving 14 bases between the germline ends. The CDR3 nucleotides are TGTGCCAGCAGCTTGTCTGGCAACAGCGCCACTGAAGCTTTCTTT. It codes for CASSLSGNSATEAFF.

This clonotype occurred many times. The CDR3 DNA follows: TGCGCCAGCAGCCACGCGGGACTGACTCATTTTAGCTCCTACAATGAGCAGTTCTTC. It encodes CASSHAGLTHFSSYNEQFF. V usage is TRBV4-1 and J usage is TRBJ2-1, with TRBD2 as a possible D gene (6 bases). V was trimmed by 3 bases and J by 0 bases, leaving 21 bases between them. Germline values: CDR1 MGHRA, CDR2 YSYEKL. CDR3 length: 19 residues.

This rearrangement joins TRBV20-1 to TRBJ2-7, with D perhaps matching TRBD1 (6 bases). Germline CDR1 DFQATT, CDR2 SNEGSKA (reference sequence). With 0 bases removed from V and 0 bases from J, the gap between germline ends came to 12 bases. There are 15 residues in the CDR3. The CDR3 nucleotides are TGCAGTGCTAGAGATGCCGGGACAAACTCCTACGAGCAGTACTTC. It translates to CSARDAGTNSYEQYF.

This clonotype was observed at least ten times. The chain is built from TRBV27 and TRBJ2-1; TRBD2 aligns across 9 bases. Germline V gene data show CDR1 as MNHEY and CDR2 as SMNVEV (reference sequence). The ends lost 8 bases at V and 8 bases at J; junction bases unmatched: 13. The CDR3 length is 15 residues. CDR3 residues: CASGTIAGVDHEQFF. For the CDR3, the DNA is TGTGCCAGCGGTACTATAGCGGGAGTAGACCATGAGCAGTTCTTC.

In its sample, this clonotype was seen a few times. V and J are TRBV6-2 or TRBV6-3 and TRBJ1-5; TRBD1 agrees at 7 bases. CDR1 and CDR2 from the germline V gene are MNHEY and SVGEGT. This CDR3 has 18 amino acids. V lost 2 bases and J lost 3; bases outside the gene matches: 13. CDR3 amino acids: CASSYLAATGFYNQPQHF. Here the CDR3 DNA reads TGTGCCAGCAGTTACCTTGCCGCGACAGGGTTTTACAATCAGCCCCAGCATTTT.